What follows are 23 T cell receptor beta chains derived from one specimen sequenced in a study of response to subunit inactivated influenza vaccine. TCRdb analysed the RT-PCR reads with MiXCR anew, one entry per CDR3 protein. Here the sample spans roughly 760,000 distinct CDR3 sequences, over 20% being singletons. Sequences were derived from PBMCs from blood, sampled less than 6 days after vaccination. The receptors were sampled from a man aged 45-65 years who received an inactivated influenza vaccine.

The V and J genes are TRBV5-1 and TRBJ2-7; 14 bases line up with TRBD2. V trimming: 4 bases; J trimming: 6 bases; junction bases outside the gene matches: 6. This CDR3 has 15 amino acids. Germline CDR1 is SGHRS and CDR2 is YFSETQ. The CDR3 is CASSAGLAGGVEQYF. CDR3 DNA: TGCGCCAGCAGCGCCGGACTAGCGGGAGGTGTCGAGCAGTACTTC.

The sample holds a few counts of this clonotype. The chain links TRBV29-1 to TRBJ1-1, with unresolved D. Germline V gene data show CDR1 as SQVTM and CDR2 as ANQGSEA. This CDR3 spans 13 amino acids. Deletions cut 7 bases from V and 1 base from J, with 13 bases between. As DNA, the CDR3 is TGCAGCGCAGAGGGAGCGGGGAACACTGAAGCTTTCTTT. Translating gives CSAEGAGNTEAFF.

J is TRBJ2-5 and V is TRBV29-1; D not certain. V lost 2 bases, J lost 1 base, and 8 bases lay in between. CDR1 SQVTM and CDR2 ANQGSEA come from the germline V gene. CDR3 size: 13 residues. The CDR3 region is CSVETAGQETQYF. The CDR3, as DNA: TGCAGCGTTGAAACGGCAGGCCAAGAGACCCAGTACTTC.

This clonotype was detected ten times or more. The CDR3 spells CASSSQISSRAFF. The CDR3, as DNA: TGTGCCAGCAGCTCTCAGATCTCAAGTCGAGCTTTCTTT. The chain carries TRBV7-2 and TRBJ1-1; the D is unclear. Trimming cost V 4 bases and J 10 bases, with 16 bases left between them. The CDR3 length is 13 residues. Germline CDR1 and CDR2: SGHTA and FQGNSA.

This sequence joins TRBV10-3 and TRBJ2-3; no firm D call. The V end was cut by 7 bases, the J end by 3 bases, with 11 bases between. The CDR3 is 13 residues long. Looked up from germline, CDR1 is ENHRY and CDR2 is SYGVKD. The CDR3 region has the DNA TGTGCCATCAAGGGTGTGGATACAGATACGCAGTATTTT. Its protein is CAIKGVDTDTQYF.

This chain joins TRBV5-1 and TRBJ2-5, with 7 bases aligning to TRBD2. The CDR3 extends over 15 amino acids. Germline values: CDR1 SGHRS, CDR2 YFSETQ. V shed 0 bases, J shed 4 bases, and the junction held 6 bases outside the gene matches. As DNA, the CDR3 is TGCGCCAGCAGCTTGGGGCGGGAGAATCGAGAGACCCAGTACTTC. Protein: CASSLGRENRETQYF.

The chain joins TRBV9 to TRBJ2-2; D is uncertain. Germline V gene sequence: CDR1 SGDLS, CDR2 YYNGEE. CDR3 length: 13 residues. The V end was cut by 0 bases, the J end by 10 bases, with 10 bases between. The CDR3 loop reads CASSVEWMEELFF. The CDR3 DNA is TGTGCCAGCAGCGTAGAATGGATGGAGGAGCTGTTTTTT. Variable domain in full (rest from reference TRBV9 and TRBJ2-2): DSGVTQTPKHLITATGQRVTLRCSPRSGDLSVYWYQQSLDQGLQFLIQYYNGEERAKGNILERFSAQQFPDLHSELNLSSLELGDSALYFCASSVEWMEELFFGEGSRLTVL.

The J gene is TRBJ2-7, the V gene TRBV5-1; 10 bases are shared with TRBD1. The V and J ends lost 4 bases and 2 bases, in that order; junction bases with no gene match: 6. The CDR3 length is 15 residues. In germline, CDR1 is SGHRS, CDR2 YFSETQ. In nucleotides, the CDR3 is TGCGCCAGCAGCCAAGGGACAGGGGTAGCCTACGAGCAGTACTTC. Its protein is CASSQGTGVAYEQYF.

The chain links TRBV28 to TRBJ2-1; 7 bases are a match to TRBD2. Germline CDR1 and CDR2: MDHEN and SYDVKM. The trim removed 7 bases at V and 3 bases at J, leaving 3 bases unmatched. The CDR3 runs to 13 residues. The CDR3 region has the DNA TGTGCCAGCACGGGACTAAACTACAATGAGCAGTTCTTC. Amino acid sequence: CASTGLNYNEQFF.

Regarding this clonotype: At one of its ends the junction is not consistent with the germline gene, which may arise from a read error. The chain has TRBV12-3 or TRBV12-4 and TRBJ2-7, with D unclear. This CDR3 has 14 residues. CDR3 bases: TGTGCCAGCAAAAAAGGTGGGAATACCTACGAGCAGCACTTC. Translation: CASKKGGNTYEQHF.

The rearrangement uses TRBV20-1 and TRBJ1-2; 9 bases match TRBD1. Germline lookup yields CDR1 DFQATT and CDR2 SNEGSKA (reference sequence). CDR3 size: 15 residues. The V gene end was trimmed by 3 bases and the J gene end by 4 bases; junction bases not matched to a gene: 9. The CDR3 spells CSASGPGQGSYGYTF. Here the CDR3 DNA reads TGCAGTGCTAGCGGGCCGGGACAGGGATCCTATGGCTACACCTTC.

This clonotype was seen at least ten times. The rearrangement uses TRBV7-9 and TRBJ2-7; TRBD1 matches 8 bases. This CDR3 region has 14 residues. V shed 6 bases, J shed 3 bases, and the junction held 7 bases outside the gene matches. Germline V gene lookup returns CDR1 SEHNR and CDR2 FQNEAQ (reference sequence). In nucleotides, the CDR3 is TGTGCCAGCAGTTCAAGGGACAGGAACTACGAGCAGTACTTC. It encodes CASSSRDRNYEQYF.

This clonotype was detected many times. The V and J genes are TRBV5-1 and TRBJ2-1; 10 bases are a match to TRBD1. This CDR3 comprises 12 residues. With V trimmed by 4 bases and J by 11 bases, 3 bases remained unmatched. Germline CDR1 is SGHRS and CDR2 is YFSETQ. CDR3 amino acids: CASSMGQGKQFF. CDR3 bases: TGCGCCAGCAGCATGGGACAGGGGAAGCAGTTCTTC.

CDR3 amino acids: CASSVTRDSLYGYTF. CDR3 nucleotide sequence: TGTGCCAGCAGCGTCACCCGGGACAGCCTATATGGCTACACCTTC. The chain employs TRBV7-2 and TRBJ1-2, with 7 bases lining up with TRBD1. CDR3 length: 15 amino acids. Germline V CDR1 and CDR2: SGHTA, FQGNSA. V trimming: 5 bases; J trimming: 5 bases; junction bases outside the gene matches: 11.

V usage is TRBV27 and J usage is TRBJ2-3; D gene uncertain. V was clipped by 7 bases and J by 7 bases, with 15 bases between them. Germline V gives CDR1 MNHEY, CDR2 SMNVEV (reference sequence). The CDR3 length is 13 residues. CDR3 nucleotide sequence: TGTGCCAGCAAAACCACTGGCGTTTATACGCAGTATTTT. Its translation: CASKTTGVYTQYF.

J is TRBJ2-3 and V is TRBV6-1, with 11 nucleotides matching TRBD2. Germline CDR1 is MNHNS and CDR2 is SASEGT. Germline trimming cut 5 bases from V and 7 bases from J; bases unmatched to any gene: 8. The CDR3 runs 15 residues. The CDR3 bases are TGTGCCAGCAGTCAACTAGCGGGGGCGGGGAATACGCAGTATTTT. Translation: CASSQLAGAGNTQYF.

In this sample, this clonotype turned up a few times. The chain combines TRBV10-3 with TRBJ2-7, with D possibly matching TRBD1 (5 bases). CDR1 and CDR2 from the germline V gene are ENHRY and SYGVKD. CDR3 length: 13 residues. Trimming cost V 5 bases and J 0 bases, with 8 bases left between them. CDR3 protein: CAISSQGSYEQYF. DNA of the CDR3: TGTGCCATCAGTTCTCAGGGCTCCTACGAGCAGTACTTC.

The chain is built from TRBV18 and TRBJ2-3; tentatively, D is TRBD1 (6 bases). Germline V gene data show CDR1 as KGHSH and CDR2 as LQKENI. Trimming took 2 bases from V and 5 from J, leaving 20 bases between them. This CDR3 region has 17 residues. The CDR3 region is CASSPARGRIKQDTQYF. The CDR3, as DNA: TGTGCCAGCTCACCAGCCAGGGGACGAATAAAACAAGATACGCAGTATTTT.

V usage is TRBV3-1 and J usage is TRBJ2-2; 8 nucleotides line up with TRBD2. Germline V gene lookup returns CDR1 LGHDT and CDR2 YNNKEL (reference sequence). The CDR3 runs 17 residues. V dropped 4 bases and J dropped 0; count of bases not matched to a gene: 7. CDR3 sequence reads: CASSPRTSLTNTGELFF. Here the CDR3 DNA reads TGTGCCAGCAGCCCTCGGACTAGCTTGACGAACACCGGGGAGCTGTTTTTT. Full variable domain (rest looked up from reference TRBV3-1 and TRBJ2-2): DTAVSQTPKYLVTQMGNDKSIKCEQNLGHDTMYWYKQDSKKFLKIMFSYNNKELIINETVPNRFSPKSPDKAHLNLHINSLELGDSAVYFCASSPRTSLTNTGELFFGEGSRLTVL.

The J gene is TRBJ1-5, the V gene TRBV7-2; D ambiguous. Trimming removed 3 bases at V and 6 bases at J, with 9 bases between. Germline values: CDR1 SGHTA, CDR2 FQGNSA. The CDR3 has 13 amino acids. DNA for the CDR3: TGTGCCAGCAGCTTTTCGGGCCTTCAGCCCCAGCATTTT. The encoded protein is CASSFSGLQPQHF.

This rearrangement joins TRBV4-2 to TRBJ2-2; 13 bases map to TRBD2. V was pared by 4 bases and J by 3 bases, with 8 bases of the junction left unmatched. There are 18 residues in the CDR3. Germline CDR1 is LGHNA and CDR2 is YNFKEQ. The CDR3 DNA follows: TGTGCCAGCAGCCCAAGGACTAGCGGGAGAGGGTACACCGGGGAGCTGTTTTTT. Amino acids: CASSPRTSGRGYTGELFF.

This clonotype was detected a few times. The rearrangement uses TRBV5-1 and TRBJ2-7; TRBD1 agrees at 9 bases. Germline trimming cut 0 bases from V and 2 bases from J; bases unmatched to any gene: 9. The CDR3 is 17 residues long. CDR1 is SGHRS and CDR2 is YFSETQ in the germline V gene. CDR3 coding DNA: TGCGCCAGCAGCTTGGCCCCCGGGGACAGGGCGACCTACGAGCAGTACTTC. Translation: CASSLAPGDRATYEQYF.

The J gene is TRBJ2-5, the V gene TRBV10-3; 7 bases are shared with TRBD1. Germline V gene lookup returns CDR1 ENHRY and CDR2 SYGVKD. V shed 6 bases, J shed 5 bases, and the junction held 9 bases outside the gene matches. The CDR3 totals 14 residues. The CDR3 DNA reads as TGTGCCATCAGACAGGGGCAACGAGTGGAGACCCAGTACTTC. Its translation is CAIRQGQRVETQYF.